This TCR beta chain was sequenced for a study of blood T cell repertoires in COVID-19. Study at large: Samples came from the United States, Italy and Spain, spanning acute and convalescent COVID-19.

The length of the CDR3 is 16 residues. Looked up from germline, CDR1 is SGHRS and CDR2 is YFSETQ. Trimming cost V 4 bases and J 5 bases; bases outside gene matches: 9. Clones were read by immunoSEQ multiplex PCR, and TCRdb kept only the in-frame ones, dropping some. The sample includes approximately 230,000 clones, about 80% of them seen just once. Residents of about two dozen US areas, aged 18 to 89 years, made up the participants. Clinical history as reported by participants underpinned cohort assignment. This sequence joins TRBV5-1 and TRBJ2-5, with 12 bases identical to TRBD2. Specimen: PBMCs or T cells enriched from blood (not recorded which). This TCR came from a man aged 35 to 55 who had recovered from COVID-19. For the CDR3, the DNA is TGCGCCAGCAGCCTTACGACTAGCGGGGGTATGGAGACCCAGTACTTC. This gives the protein CASSLTTSGGMETQYF. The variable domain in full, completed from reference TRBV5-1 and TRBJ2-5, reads KAGVTQTPRYLIKTRGQQVTLSCSPISGHRSVSWYQQTPGQGLQFLFEYFSETQRNKGNFPGRFSGRQFSNSRSEMNVSTLELGDSALYLCASSLTTSGGMETQYFGPGTRLLVL.